This TCR beta chain appears in the sequencing data of a study of early T cells in non-severe SARS-CoV-2 infection. The CDR3 contains 17 residues. Germline-derived CDR1 and CDR2 are DFQATT and SNEGSKA (reference sequence). V lost 2 bases and J lost 4, with 18 bases in between. TCRdb passed the 5' RACE reads through MiXCR, listing each CDR3 protein once. The table shows about 56,000 distinct CDR3 sequences, with around 15% occurring only once. Sequences were derived from whole blood, sampled at baseline. J is TRBJ2-6 and V is TRBV20-1, with TRBD1 as a possible D gene (8 bases). The TCR was taken from an adult who was a healthcare worker with PCR-confirmed SARS-CoV-2 infection or an uninfected control (not recorded which). Here the CDR3 reads CSARLYRGGPGANVLTF. For the CDR3, the DNA is TGCAGTGCTAGACTTTACAGGGGGGGGCCCGGGGCCAACGTCCTGACTTTC.